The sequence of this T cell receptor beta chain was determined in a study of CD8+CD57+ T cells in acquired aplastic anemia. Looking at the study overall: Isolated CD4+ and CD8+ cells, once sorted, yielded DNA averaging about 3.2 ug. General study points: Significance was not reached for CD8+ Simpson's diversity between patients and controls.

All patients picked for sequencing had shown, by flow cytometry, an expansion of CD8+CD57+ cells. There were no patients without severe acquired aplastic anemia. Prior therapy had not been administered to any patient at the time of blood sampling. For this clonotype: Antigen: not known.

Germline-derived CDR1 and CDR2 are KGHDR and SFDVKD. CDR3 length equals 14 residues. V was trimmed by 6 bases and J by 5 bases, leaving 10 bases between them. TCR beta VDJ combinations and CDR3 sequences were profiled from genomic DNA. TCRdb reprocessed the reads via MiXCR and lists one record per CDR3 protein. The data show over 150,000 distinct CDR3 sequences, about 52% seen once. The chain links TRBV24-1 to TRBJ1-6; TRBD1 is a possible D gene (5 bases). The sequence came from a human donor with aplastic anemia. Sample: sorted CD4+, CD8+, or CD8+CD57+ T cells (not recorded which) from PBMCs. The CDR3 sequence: CATSRGVNNSPLHF. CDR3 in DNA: TGTGCCACCAGTCGGGGGGTGAATAATTCACCCCTCCACTTT.